This T cell receptor (beta chain) originates from a study of blood T cell repertoires in COVID-19. Study information: Spain, Italy and the United States supplied samples that represented acute and convalescent COVID-19.

V was clipped by 0 bases and J by 8 bases; unmatched bases: 10. The CDR3 contains 18 residues. Germline loops: CDR1 LNHDA, CDR2 SQIVND (reference sequence). In its sample, this clone was seen once. TCRdb keeps only in-frame clones here, not all; method: immunoSEQ multiplex PCR. The sample yields more than 90,000 clones, around nine tenths seen once. The rearrangement links TRBV19 to TRBJ2-1, with 13 positions matching TRBD2. The sequenced sample consisted of peripheral blood. The origin of this receptor is a woman aged 55-70 years with COVID-19, enrolled during active disease. The CDR3 sequence is CASSIDPLTSGGYDEQFF. The CDR3 DNA follows: TGTGCCAGTAGTATAGATCCCCTGACTAGCGGGGGGTACGATGAGCAGTTCTTC.